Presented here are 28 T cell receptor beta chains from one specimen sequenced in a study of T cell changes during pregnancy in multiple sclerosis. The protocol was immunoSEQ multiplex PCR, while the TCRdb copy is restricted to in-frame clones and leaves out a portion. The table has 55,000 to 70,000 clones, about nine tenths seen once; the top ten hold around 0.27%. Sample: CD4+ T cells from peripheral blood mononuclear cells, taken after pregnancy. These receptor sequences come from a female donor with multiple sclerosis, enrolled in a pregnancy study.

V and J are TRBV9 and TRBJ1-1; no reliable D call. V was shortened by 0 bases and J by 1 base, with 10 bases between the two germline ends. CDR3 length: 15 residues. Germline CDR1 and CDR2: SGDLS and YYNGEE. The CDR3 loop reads CASSVVSLPNTEAFF. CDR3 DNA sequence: TGTGCCAGCAGCGTAGTATCACTCCCGAACACTGAAGCTTTCTTT.

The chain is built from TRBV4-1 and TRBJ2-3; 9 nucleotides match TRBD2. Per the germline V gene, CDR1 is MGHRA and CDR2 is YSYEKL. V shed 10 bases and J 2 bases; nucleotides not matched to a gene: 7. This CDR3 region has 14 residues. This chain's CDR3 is CATKTSGITDTQYF. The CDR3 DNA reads TGCGCCACAAAGACTAGCGGTATCACAGATACGCAGTATTTT.

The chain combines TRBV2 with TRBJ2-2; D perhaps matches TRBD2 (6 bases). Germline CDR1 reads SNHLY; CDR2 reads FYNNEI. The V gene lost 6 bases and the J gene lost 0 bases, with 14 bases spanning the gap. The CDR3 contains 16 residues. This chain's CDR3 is CASREGRLANTGELFF. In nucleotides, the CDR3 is TGTGCCAGCAGGGAGGGTCGGCTGGCGAACACCGGGGAGCTGTTTTTT.

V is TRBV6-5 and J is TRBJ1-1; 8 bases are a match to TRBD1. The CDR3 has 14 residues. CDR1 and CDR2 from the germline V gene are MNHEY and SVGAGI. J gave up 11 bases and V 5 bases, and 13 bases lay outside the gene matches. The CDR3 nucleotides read TGTGCCAGCAGTCCCGGGGGCAGGGGGCTGCATGCTTTCTTT. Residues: CASSPGGRGLHAFF.

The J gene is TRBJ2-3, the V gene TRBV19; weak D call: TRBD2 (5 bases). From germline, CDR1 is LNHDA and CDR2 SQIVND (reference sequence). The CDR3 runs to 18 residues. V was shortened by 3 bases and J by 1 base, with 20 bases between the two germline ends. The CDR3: CASSINSGGGPGTDTQYF. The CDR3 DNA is TGTGCCAGTAGTATTAATTCCGGAGGTGGGCCAGGCACAGATACGCAGTATTTT.

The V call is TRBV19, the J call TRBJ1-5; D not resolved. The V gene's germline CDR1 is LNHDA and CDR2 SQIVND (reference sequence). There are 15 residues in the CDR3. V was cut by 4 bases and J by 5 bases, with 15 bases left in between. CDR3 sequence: CASSTGINTYQPQHF. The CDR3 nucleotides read TGTGCCAGTAGTACCGGGATCAATACTTATCAGCCCCAGCATTTT.

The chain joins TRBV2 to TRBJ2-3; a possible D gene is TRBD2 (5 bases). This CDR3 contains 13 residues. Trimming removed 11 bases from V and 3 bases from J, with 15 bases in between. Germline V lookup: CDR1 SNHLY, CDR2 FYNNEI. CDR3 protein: CALSGRETDTQYF. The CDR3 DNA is TGTGCCCTCAGCGGCCGAGAAACAGATACGCAGTATTTT.

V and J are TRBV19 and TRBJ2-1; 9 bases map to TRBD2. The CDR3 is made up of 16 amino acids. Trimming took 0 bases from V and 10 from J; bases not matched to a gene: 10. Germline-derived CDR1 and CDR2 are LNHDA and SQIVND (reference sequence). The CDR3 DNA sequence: TGTGCCAGTAGTATAGATTCCGCGGGAGGGAGTAAGGAGCAGTTCTTC. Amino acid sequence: CASSIDSAGGSKEQFF.

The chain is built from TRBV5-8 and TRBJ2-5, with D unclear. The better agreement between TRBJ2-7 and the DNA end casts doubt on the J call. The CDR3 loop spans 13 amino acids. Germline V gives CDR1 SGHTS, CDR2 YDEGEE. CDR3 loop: CASSLTSHYEQYF. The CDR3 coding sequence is TGTGCCAGCAGCTTAACGTCCCACTACGAGCAGTACTTC.

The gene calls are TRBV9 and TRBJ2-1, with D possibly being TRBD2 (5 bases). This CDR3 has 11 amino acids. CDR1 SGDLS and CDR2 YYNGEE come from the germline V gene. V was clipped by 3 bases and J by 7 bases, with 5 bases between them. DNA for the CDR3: TGTGCCAGCAGCGGGAGGAATGAGCAGTTCTTC. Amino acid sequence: CASSGRNEQFF.

DNA of the CDR3: TGCAGCGTTGATGCGTCTAGCGGGAGGGGTGAGCAGTTCTTC. Translating gives CSVDASSGRGEQFF. The rearrangement links TRBV29-1 to TRBJ2-1, with 12 bases lining up with TRBD2. CDR3 length: 14 residues. Germline loops: CDR1 SQVTM, CDR2 ANQGSEA. Trimming removed 3 bases from V and 9 bases from J; junction bases left unmatched: 6.

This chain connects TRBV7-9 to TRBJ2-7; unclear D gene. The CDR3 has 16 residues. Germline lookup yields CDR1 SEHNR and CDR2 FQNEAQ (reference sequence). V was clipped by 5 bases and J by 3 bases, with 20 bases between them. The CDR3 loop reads CASSPPFAFGHYEQYF. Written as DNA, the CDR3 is TGTGCCAGCAGCCCACCCTTCGCCTTTGGCCACTACGAGCAGTACTTC.

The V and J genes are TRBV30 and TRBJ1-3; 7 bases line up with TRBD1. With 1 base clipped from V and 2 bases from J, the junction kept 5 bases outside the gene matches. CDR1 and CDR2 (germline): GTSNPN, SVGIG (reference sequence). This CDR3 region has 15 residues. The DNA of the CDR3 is TGTGCCTGGAGTGCAAAGGGGGCACCTGGAAACACCATATATTTT. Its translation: CAWSAKGAPGNTIYF. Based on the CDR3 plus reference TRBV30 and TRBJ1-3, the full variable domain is SQTIHQWPATLVQPVGSPLSLECTVEGTSNPNLYWYRQAAGRGLQLLFYSVGIGQISSEVPQNLSASRPQDRQFILSSKKLLLSDSGFYLCAWSAKGAPGNTIYFGEGSWLTVV.

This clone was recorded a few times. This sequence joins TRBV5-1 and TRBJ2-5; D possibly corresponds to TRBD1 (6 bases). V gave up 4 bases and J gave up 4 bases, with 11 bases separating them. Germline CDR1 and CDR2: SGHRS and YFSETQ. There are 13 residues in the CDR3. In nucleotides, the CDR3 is TGCGCCAGCAGCGGGGGCCGGGGAGAGACCCAGTACTTC. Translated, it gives CASSGGRGETQYF.

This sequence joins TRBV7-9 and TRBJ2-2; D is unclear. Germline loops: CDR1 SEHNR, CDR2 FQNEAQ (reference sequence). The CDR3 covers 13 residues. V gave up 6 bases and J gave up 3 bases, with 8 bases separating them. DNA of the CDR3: TGTGCCAGCAGTTCAACTTACACCGGGGAGCTGTTTTTT. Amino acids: CASSSTYTGELFF.

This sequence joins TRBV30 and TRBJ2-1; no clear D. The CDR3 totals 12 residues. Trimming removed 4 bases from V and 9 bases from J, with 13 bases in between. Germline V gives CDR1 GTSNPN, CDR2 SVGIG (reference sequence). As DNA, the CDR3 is TGTGCCTGGAACTGGAATCCGGGTGAGCAGTTCTTC. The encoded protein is CAWNWNPGEQFF.

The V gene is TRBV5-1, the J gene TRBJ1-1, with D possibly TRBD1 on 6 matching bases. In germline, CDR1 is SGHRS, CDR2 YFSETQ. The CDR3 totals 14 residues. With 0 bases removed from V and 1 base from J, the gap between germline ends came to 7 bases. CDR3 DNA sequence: TGCGCCAGCAGCTTGGGACAGGAGAACACTGAAGCTTTCTTT. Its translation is CASSLGQENTEAFF.

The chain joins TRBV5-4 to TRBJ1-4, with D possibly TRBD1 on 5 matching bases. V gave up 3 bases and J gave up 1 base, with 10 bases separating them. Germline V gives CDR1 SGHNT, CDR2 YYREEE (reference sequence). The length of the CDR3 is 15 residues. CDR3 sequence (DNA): TGTGCCAGCAGCTCGGCGGGGGAAACTAATGAAAAACTGTTTTTT. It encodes CASSSAGETNEKLFF.

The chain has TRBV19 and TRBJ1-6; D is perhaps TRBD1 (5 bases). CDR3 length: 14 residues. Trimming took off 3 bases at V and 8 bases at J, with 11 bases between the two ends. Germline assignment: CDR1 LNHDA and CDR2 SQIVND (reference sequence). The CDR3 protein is CASSILQAYSPLHF. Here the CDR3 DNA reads TGTGCCAGTAGTATTCTACAGGCCTATTCACCCCTCCACTTT.

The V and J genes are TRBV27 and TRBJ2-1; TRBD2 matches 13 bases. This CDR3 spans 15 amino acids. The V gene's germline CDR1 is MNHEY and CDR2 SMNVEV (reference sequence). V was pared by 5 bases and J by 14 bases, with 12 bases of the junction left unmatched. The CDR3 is CASSPLLAGGPPEFF. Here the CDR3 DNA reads TGTGCCAGCAGTCCCCTACTAGCGGGGGGGCCGCCCGAGTTCTTC.

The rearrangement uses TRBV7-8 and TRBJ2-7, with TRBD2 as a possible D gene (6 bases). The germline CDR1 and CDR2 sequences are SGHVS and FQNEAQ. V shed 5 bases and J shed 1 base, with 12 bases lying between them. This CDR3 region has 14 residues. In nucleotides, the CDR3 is TGTGCCAGCAGCCCGCCGGGGGTTTCCTACGAGCAGTACTTC. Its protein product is CASSPPGVSYEQYF.

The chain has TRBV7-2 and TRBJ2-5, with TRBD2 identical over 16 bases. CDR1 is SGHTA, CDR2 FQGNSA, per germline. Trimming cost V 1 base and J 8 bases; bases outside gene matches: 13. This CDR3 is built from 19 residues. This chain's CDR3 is CASSLEPGLAGGGKKTQYF. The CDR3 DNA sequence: TGTGCCAGCAGCTTAGAGCCGGGACTAGCGGGAGGGGGGAAAAAAACCCAGTACTTC.

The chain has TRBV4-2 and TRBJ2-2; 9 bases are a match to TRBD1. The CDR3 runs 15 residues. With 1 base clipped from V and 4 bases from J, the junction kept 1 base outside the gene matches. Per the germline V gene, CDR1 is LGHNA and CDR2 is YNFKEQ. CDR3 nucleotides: TGTGCCAGCAGCCAAGTGACAGGGGGCACCGGGGAGCTGTTTTTT. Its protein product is CASSQVTGGTGELFF.

CDR3 protein: CASSGSHTDTQYF. The CDR3 DNA reads TGTGCCAGCAGCGGTAGCCACACAGATACGCAGTATTTT. The J gene is TRBJ2-3, the V gene TRBV6-4; D ambiguous. The V and J ends lost 6 bases and 2 bases respectively, with 9 bases between them. The CDR3 has 13 residues. The V gene's germline CDR1 is MRHNA and CDR2 SNTAGT.

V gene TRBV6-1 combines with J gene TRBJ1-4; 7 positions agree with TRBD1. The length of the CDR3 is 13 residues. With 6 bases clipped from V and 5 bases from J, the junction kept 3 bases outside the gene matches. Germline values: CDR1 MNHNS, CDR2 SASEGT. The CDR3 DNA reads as TGTGCCAGCAGAGGGACAGTGAATGAAAAACTGTTTTTT. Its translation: CASRGTVNEKLFF.

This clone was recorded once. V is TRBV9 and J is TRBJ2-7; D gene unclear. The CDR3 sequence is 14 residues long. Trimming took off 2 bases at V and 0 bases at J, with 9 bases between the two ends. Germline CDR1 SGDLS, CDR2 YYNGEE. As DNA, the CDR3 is TGTGCCAGCAGCGTCGAGAGTGGCTCCTACGAGCAGTACTTC. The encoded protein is CASSVESGSYEQYF.

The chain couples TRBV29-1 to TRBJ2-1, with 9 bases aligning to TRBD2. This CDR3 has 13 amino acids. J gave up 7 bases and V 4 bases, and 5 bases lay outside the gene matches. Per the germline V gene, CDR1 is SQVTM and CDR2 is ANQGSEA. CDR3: CSVARGRVNEQFF. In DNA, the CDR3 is TGCAGCGTTGCGCGCGGGAGGGTAAATGAGCAGTTCTTC.

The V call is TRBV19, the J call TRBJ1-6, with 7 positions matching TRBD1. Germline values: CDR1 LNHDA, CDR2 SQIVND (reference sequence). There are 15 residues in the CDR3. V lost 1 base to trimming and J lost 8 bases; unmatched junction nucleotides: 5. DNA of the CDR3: TGTGCCAGTAGTATAGCGGCAGGGGGAGATTCACCCCTCCACTTT. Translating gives CASSIAAGGDSPLHF.